This is a list of T cell receptor beta chains from one sample in a study of cytomegalovirus exposure and HLA in healthy donors. Assay: immunoSEQ multiplex PCR; the TCRdb copy retains only in-frame clones and omits some. The sample lists nearly 200,000 clones; 82% were seen once. What was sequenced was PBMCs. These receptors all stem from a woman aged 50 to 60 in good health and CMV-seropositive. Both conserved end residues are part of each CDR3. D genes are given only for firm matches. The size field is filled for only some rows; it gives once, few, many or a size class.

v_call	j_call	clone_size	d_call	cdr3_aa	cdr3_nt
TRBV10-3	TRBJ2-3	NA	TRBD2	CAISPSGGRTDTQYF	TGTGCCATCAGCCCTAGCGGGGGCCGCACAGATACGCAGTATTTT
TRBV7-2	TRBJ2-7	NA	TRBD2	CASSPGGGTSFYEQYF	TGTGCCAGCAGCCCCGGGGGAGGGACTAGCTTCTACGAGCAGTACTTC
TRBV4-2	TRBJ2-7	NA	NA	CASSPSLASGYEQYF	TGTGCCAGCAGCCCCTCCCTAGCGAGCGGCTACGAGCAGTACTTC
TRBV6-1	TRBJ2-7	few	TRBD1	CASRPGQGAAYEQYF	TGTGCCAGCAGACCGGGACAGGGGGCTGCCTACGAGCAGTACTTC
TRBV7-2	TRBJ2-1	NA	TRBD2	CASSLGLAGYNEQFF	TGTGCCAGCAGCTTAGGACTAGCGGGGTACAATGAGCAGTTCTTC
TRBV28	TRBJ1-1	NA	NA	CASSPGRENTEAFF	TGTGCCAGCAGTCCCGGGAGAGAGAACACTGAAGCTTTCTTT
TRBV29-1	TRBJ2-2	once	TRBD1	CSVERQGAGTGELFF	TGCAGCGTTGAACGACAGGGGGCGGGCACCGGGGAGCTGTTTTTT
TRBV27	TRBJ1-2	few	NA	CASSGGQGFGYTF	TGTGCCAGCAGCGGCGGCCAGGGGTTTGGCTACACCTTC
TRBV29-1	TRBJ2-7	NA	NA	CSVAGSSDEQYF	TGCAGCGTTGCCGGGAGCTCCGACGAGCAGTACTTC
TRBV28	TRBJ1-6	once	TRBD1	CASSGQAINSPLHF	TGTGCCAGCAGTGGACAGGCCATCAATTCACCCCTCCACTTT
TRBV18	TRBJ2-7	few	TRBD1	CASSPMDRGREQYF	TGTGCCAGCTCACCCATGGACAGGGGCCGGGAGCAGTACTTC
TRBV6-5	TRBJ2-5	NA	NA	CASSLPGGETQYF	TGTGCCAGCAGCCTTCCAGGGGGGGAGACCCAGTACTTC
TRBV4-1	TRBJ2-5	NA	NA	CASSQVYLAETQYF	TGCGCCAGCAGCCAAGTTTACCTGGCCGAGACCCAGTACTTC
TRBV11-2	TRBJ1-5	NA	NA	CASSLSGGAYQPQHF	TGTGCCAGCAGCTTATCGGGGGGGGCTTATCAGCCCCAGCATTTT
TRBV7-9	TRBJ1-1	few	TRBD1	CASSSGQGNTEAFF	TGTGCCAGCAGCTCGGGACAGGGGAACACTGAAGCTTTCTTT
TRBV7-2	TRBJ2-1	NA	NA	CASSGGARLVNEQFF	TGTGCCAGCAGCGGCGGGGCTAGATTGGTCAATGAGCAGTTCTTC
TRBV4-1	TRBJ2-1	NA	NA	CASSGGGGANEQFF	TGCGCCAGCAGCGGGGGTGGGGGGGCTAATGAGCAGTTCTTC
TRBV6-5	TRBJ2-1	NA	NA	CASSTYNEQFF	TGTGCCAGCAGCACATACAATGAGCAGTTCTTC
TRBV2	TRBJ1-2	NA	TRBD1	CASRTGQTYYTF	TGTGCCAGCAGAACGGGACAGACTTACTACACCTTC
TRBV28	TRBJ2-2	NA	TRBD1	CASSYAYRGPPGELFF	TGTGCCAGCAGCTACGCGTACAGGGGACCACCCGGGGAGCTGTTTTTT
TRBV28	TRBJ2-7	NA	NA	CASSTLRALLYEQYF	TGTGCCAGCAGCACGCTCAGGGCCCTCCTCTACGAGCAGTACTTC
TRBV10-3	TRBJ2-7	NA	TRBD2	CAISRERGSTYEQYF	TGTGCCATCAGTCGGGAGCGGGGGAGCACCTACGAGCAGTACTTC
TRBV18	TRBJ2-1	once	NA	CASSPLPPYNEQFF	TGTGCCAGCTCACCTCTCCCCCCCTACAATGAGCAGTTCTTC
TRBV7-2	TRBJ1-2	NA	NA	CASSSRDSYRGYTF	TGTGCCAGCAGCTCCCGCGACAGCTATAGGGGCTACACCTTC
TRBV6-1	TRBJ2-3	NA	TRBD2	CASSDPAGEGYGTQYF	TGTGCCAGCAGTGACCCAGCGGGAGAGGGGTACGGTACGCAGTATTTT
TRBV5-1	TRBJ2-1	NA	NA	CASSTASNLPTEQFF	TGCGCCAGCAGCACAGCTAGCAATCTCCCTACTGAGCAGTTCTTC
TRBV11-2	TRBJ2-1	NA	TRBD2	CASSLTSGLAYNEQFF	TGTGCCAGCAGCTTAACTAGCGGGCTGGCGTACAATGAGCAGTTCTTC
TRBV28	TRBJ2-7	NA	TRBD1	CASSFVGTQGAYEQYF	TGTGCCAGCAGTTTCGTAGGAACCCAGGGGGCCTACGAGCAGTACTTC
TRBV4-3	TRBJ1-1	NA	TRBD1	CASSLRQGGDTEAFF	TGCGCCAGCAGCTTACGACAGGGCGGCGACACTGAAGCTTTCTTT
TRBV18	TRBJ1-1	NA	TRBD1	CASSPLDRQGPDTEAFF	TGTGCCAGCTCACCACTAGATAGACAGGGGCCAGACACTGAAGCTTTCTTT